This T cell receptor (beta chain) came from a study of shared clonotypes between healthy human individuals. Study as a whole: A donor's plate count was three for CD4 naive and three for CD4 memory; CD8 naive had two and CD8 memory one.

Assay: immunoSEQ multiplex PCR; the TCRdb copy retains only in-frame clones and omits some. Of roughly 110,000 clones listed, around 68% were seen once; the top ten hold under 25%. Only a few counts were recorded for this clone. As yet, its antigen is unknown. Regarding the study as a whole: Depth of sequencing was expected to influence donor clonotype sharing.

The CDR3 runs to 12 residues. Germline CDR1 MNHEY, CDR2 SMNVEV (reference sequence). The sequencing input was memory CD8+ T cells sorted from blood. Subset indicated: CD45RO+ cells pooled with CCR7-negative TemRA cells. This clonotype was sampled from a woman aged 30 to 39 in good health. The chain is built from TRBV27 and TRBJ2-5; D is unresolved. The J call is doubtful: the DNA matches TRBJ2-7 better. The CDR3 bases are TGTGCCAGCAGTTTGGGCGGCTACGAGCAGTACTTC. Its translation: CASSLGGYEQYF.